The 20 T cell receptor beta chains presented below share a single source sample, sequenced in a study of blood T cell repertoires in COVID-19. The table came from immunoSEQ multiplex PCR; TCRdb's copy has only in-frame clones and leaves some out. The repertoire consists of roughly 80,000 clones, with over 80% occurring once and the leading ten covering 3% to 4.5%. Sample: peripheral blood. The origin of the receptors is a man in his forties or fifties with acute or convalescent COVID-19.

The chain links TRBV6-6 to TRBJ2-6; D gene unclear. Trimming removed 7 bases from V and 4 bases from J, with 11 bases in between. The CDR3 extends over 14 amino acids. Germline CDR1 reads MNHNY; CDR2 reads SVGAGI (reference sequence). The CDR3 loop reads CASIIGWGANVLTF. The CDR3 region has the DNA TGTGCCAGCATAATTGGCTGGGGGGCCAACGTCCTGACTTTC.

This clone occurred once. CDR3 in DNA: TGTGCCAGCAGTTTACGTCGGGGGCAGCCCCAGCATTTT. Residues: CASSLRRGQPQHF. J is TRBJ1-5 and V is TRBV28; tentatively, D is TRBD1 (5 bases). The CDR3 has 13 amino acids. Germline V gives CDR1 MDHEN, CDR2 SYDVKM. The V gene lost 2 bases and the J gene lost 7 bases, with 9 bases spanning the gap.

This chain links TRBV3-1 (or the pseudogene TRBV3-2) with TRBJ2-2; maybe TRBD1 (6 bases). The CDR3 is 14 amino acids. The V end was cut by 3 bases, the J end by 4 bases, with 9 bases between. Germline loops: CDR1 LGHDT, CDR2 YNNKEL (reference sequence). The DNA for the CDR3 is TGTGCCAGCAGCCAGAACAGGGTCACCGGGGAGCTGTTTTTT. Protein product: CASSQNRVTGELFF.

This rearrangement joins TRBV5-5 to TRBJ2-3, with 8 bases matching TRBD2. Looked up from germline, CDR1 is SGHKS and CDR2 is YYEKEE (reference sequence). V gave up 8 bases and J gave up 4 bases; unmatched junction bases: 6. This CDR3 is 13 amino acids long. CDR3 DNA: TGTGCCAGGAAGCGGGAGAGGGCAGATACGCAGTATTTT. Translated: CARKRERADTQYF. Based on the CDR3 plus reference TRBV5-5 and TRBJ2-3, the full variable domain is DAGVTQSPTHLIKTRGQQVTLRCSPISGHKSVSWYQQVLGQGPQFIFQYYEKEERGRGNFPDRFSARQFPNYSSELNVNALLLGDSALYLCARKRERADTQYFGPGTRLTVL.

This clone appeared a single time. The V call is TRBV7-6, the J call TRBJ2-1; a weak D match, TRBD2 (6 bases). This CDR3 region has 16 residues. Germline-derived CDR1 and CDR2 are SGHVS and FNYEAQ. V lost 1 base and J lost 4, with 14 bases in between. As DNA, the CDR3 is TGTGCCAGCAGCTTAGGGAGGGACTGGAGGTACAATGAGCAGTTCTTC. Translating gives CASSLGRDWRYNEQFF.

The chain couples TRBV7-9 to TRBJ1-2; a possible D gene is TRBD1 (5 bases). Trimming shortened V by 1 base and J by 4 bases, and 13 bases separated the two germline ends. The CDR3 spans 15 residues. Germline V gene lookup returns CDR1 SEHNR and CDR2 FQNEAQ (reference sequence). The CDR3 region has the DNA TGTGCCAGCAGCTTAGGCAGGGAAAGTATCTATGGCTACACCTTC. Its translation is CASSLGRESIYGYTF. Full variable domain (missing parts from reference TRBV7-9 and TRBJ1-2): DTGVSQNPRHKITKRGQNVTFRCDPISEHNRLYWYRQTLGQGPEFLTYFQNEAQLEKSRLLSDRFSAERPKGSFSTLEIQRTEQGDSAMYLCASSLGRESIYGYTFGSGTRLTVV.

This chain uses TRBV15 with TRBJ2-7; no definite D call. The CDR3 loop spans 14 amino acids. Germline-derived CDR1 and CDR2 are LNHNV and YYDKDF (reference sequence). Trimming stripped 1 base from V and 0 bases from J, with 7 bases between. Here the CDR3 DNA reads TGTGCCACCAGCAGAGCAAGAGACTCCTACGAGCAGTACTTC. Protein sequence: CATSRARDSYEQYF. Combining the CDR3 with reference TRBV15 and TRBJ2-7 gives the whole variable domain DAMVIQNPRYQVTQFGKPVTLSCSQTLNHNVMYWYQQKSSQAPKLLFHYYDKDFNNEADTPDNFQSRRPNTSFCFLDIRSPGLGDTAMYLCATSRARDSYEQYFGPGTRLTVT.

V gene TRBV19 combines with J gene TRBJ2-2; tentatively, D is TRBD1 (5 bases). V lost 9 bases, J lost 7 bases, and 12 bases lay in between. Per germline, CDR1 LNHDA and CDR2 SQIVND (reference sequence). This CDR3 has 12 amino acids. The CDR3, as DNA: TGTGCCAGCATAGGGGTCGGCGGGGAGCTGTTTTTT. As protein: CASIGVGGELFF.

The chain uses TRBV6-6 and TRBJ2-2, with 9 nucleotides matching TRBD1. The germline V gene has CDR1 MNHNY and CDR2 SVGAGI (reference sequence). The ends lost 8 bases at V and 1 base at J; junction bases unmatched: 8. The CDR3 is 16 residues long. The chain's CDR3 is CASSRAGQGNTGELFF. CDR3 DNA sequence: TGTGCCAGCTCCAGGGCGGGACAGGGGAACACCGGGGAGCTGTTTTTT.

A few counts support this clone. The chain couples TRBV29-1 to TRBJ1-1; 10 positions agree with TRBD1. The germline gives CDR1 SQVTM, CDR2 ANQGSEA. The length of the CDR3 is 12 residues. Trimming removed 4 bases from V and 10 bases from J; junction bases left unmatched: 6. This chain's CDR3 is CSVGQGASLAFF. CDR3 coding DNA: TGCAGCGTTGGACAGGGGGCGAGTTTAGCTTTCTTT. The full variable domain, completed using reference TRBV29-1 and TRBJ1-1, is SAVISQKPSRDICQRGTSLTIQCQVDSQVTMMFWYRQQPGQSLTLIATANQGSEATYESGFVIDKFPISRPNLTFSTLTVSNMSPEDSSIYLCSVGQGASLAFFGQGTRLTVV.

The chain has TRBV5-6 and TRBJ1-4, with 9 bases fitting TRBD1. This CDR3 region has 14 residues. Germline CDR1 SGHDT, CDR2 YYEEEE. V shed 6 bases and J 8 bases; nucleotides not matched to a gene: 8. For the CDR3, the DNA is TGTGCCAGCAACTACCGGGACAGGGAGGAAAAACTGTTTTTT. Its translation: CASNYRDREEKLFF. The full variable domain, in which reference TRBV5-6 and TRBJ1-4 provide the parts outside the CDR3, is DAGVTQSPTHLIKTRGQQVTLRCSPKSGHDTVSWYQQALGQGPQFIFQYYEEEERQRGNFPDRFSGHQFPNYSSELNVNALLLGDSALYLCASNYRDREEKLFFGSGTQLSVL.

The chain links TRBV27 to TRBJ1-5, with D possibly being TRBD1 (5 bases). Germline V gives CDR1 MNHEY, CDR2 SMNVEV (reference sequence). V shed 2 bases and J shed 5 bases, with 13 bases lying between them. The CDR3 is made up of 15 amino acids. The CDR3 spells CASSLGAGRYQPQHF. The CDR3, as DNA: TGTGCCAGCAGTTTAGGGGCAGGGAGGTATCAGCCCCAGCATTTT.

The genes are TRBV7-7 and TRBJ2-1, with unresolved D. Trimming removed 5 bases from V and 7 bases from J, with 12 bases in between. The CDR3 is made up of 13 amino acids. Germline CDR1 reads SSHAT; CDR2 reads FNYEAQ (reference sequence). CDR3 bases: TGTGCCAGCAGCCCTGACATCATAAATGAGCAGTTCTTC. Its protein product is CASSPDIINEQFF.

This chain joins TRBV19 and TRBJ2-7; possibly TRBD1 for D (6 bases). With 4 bases removed from V and 1 base from J, the gap between germline ends came to 8 bases. Germline V gene lookup returns CDR1 LNHDA and CDR2 SQIVND (reference sequence). The CDR3 has 13 amino acids. The chain's CDR3 is CASSTGASYEQYF. The DNA for the CDR3 is TGTGCCAGTAGTACAGGGGCTTCCTACGAGCAGTACTTC. Full variable domain (missing parts from reference TRBV19 and TRBJ2-7): DGGITQSPKYLFRKEGQNVTLSCEQNLNHDAMYWYRQDPGQGLRLIYYSQIVNDFQKGDIAEGYSVSREKKESFPLTVTSAQKNPTAFYLCASSTGASYEQYFGPGTRLTVT.

The chain has TRBV9 and TRBJ2-1; possible D gene TRBD1, 6 bases. The germline V gene encodes CDR1 SGDLS and CDR2 YYNGEE. The length of the CDR3 is 14 residues. Between the trimmed V and J ends, which lost 0 bases and 4 bases, there was a span of 8 bases. DNA of the CDR3: TGTGCCAGCAGCGTAGAGGACAGTTACAATGAGCAGTTCTTC. Its translation is CASSVEDSYNEQFF.

The rearrangement joins TRBV5-6 to TRBJ2-7, with a weak D call TRBD1 (6 bases). Germline CDR1 and CDR2: SGHDT and YYEEEE. This CDR3 is built from 13 residues. Trimming removed 2 bases at V and 3 bases at J, with 9 bases between. CDR3: CASSFSTGYEQYF. CDR3 in DNA: TGTGCCAGCAGCTTTTCGACAGGCTACGAGCAGTACTTC. Full variable domain (remainder filled in from reference TRBV5-6 and TRBJ2-7): DAGVTQSPTHLIKTRGQQVTLRCSPKSGHDTVSWYQQALGQGPQFIFQYYEEEERQRGNFPDRFSGHQFPNYSSELNVNALLLGDSALYLCASSFSTGYEQYFGPGTRLTVT.

The chain is built from TRBV10-2 and TRBJ2-7; 7 bases map to TRBD1. The CDR3 is 11 residues long. CDR1 and CDR2 (germline): WSHSY, SAAADI. The J segment lost 12 bases and the V segment lost 3 bases, leaving 5 bases of the junction unmatched. The CDR3 bases are TGCGCCAGCAGTGAAGGGGACAGAGTGTACTTC. Translating it yields CASSEGDRVYF.

This chain uses TRBV3-1 (or the pseudogene TRBV3-2) with TRBJ2-5; 12 nucleotides agree with TRBD2. The CDR3 is 18 residues long. Trimming took 4 bases from V and 0 from J; bases not matched to a gene: 9. From germline, CDR1 is LGHDT and CDR2 YNNKEL (reference sequence). The CDR3 region is CASSRPTSGGQYQETQYF. As DNA, the CDR3 is TGTGCCAGCAGCCGCCCGACTAGCGGGGGCCAGTACCAAGAGACCCAGTACTTC.

This clone was observed a single time. V gene TRBV6-5 combines with J gene TRBJ2-5; 9 positions agree with TRBD2. After removal of 6 bases from V and 5 bases from J, the junction contained 10 bases not matched to a gene. The CDR3 runs 15 residues. From germline, CDR1 is MNHEY and CDR2 SVGAGI. CDR3 in amino acids: CASRETSGSVETQYF. The CDR3 bases are TGTGCCAGCAGGGAGACTAGCGGAAGCGTCGAGACCCAGTACTTC.

The rearrangement links TRBV6-5 to TRBJ1-3; no reliable D call. V was shortened by 5 bases and J by 3 bases, with 8 bases between the two germline ends. The CDR3 is 13 residues long. Germline V gene lookup returns CDR1 MNHEY and CDR2 SVGAGI. CDR3 loop: CASSISSGNTIYF. In nucleotides, the CDR3 is TGTGCCAGCAGTATATCTAGTGGAAACACCATATATTTT.